The T cell receptor beta chain described here comes from a study of T-cell memory formation after mild COVID-19. Worth noting for this clonotype: Its antigen is currently unknown.

Overall study results and limits: Some SARS-CoV-2-responding clones were already detected in memory before infection.

The CDR3 totals 15 residues. V lost 7 bases, J lost 3 bases, and 8 bases stayed unmatched. From germline, CDR1 is SQVTM and CDR2 ANQGSEA. The TCR alpha and TCR beta cDNA libraries, bearing sample barcodes and UMIs, were generated by 5'RACE using constant-segment primers. TCRdb analysed the 5' RACE reads with MiXCR anew, one entry per CDR3 protein. The sample has a few hundred thousand distinct CDR3 sequences; around 24% are singletons. The sequencing input was PBMCs or a T cell subset sorted from them (not recorded which). This rearrangement joins TRBV29-1 to TRBJ2-1; 11 nucleotides match TRBD1. The clonotype comes from an adult woman who had mild COVID-19 (a few samples of this study predate the infection). Cell type and time point are not known. The CDR3 protein is CSAPLDRGLYNEQFF. The CDR3 bases are TGCAGCGCCCCTTTGGACAGGGGGCTCTACAATGAGCAGTTCTTC.